This T cell receptor beta chain stems from a study of T-cell reconstitution after alpha-beta-depleted transplantation in children. Looked up from germline, CDR1 is SGHTA and CDR2 is FQGTGA. This CDR3 spans 15 amino acids. V lost 0 bases, J lost 5 bases, and 8 bases lay in between. This clonotype appeared a few times. Its cognate antigen is unknown. Construction of the TCRbeta library involved unique molecular identifiers. A single record per CDR3 protein comes from TCRdb applying MiXCR to the PCR reads. The table records about a million distinct CDR3 sequences, about 31% of them present only once. Study conclusions and caveats: In some patients, recipient T cells and intrathymic progenitors surviving conditioning explained high day-60 diversity. Reportedly, roughly two months post-transplant, alpha-beta T cells arose from several hundred expanded graft clones. At one year after transplant, newly produced T cells mostly accounted for T-cell counts and diversity.

The origin of this receptor is a boy in the first two years of life who had a stem cell transplant for SCID, so the T cells may come from the graft donor. This chain links TRBV7-3 with TRBJ1-6; a weak D match, TRBD1 (6 bases). Specimen: PBMCs, mostly from graft donor cells, collected 360 days after TCRalphabeta/CD19-depleted stem cell transplant. The CDR3 DNA reads TGTGCCAGCAGCTTAACAGGGGGGAATAATTCACCCCTCCACTTT. This encodes CASSLTGGNNSPLHF.